This is a list of T cell receptor beta chains from one sample in a study of blood T cell repertoires in COVID-19. Method: immunoSEQ multiplex PCR; TCRdb's copy keeps in-frame clones and lacks some. The data hold about 160,000 clones, with about 82% observed a single time. The sample was peripheral blood. These receptors all come from a man aged 45-65 years with active or convalescent COVID-19. CDR3s include the opening cysteine and the closing phenylalanine or tryptophan. The D gene is left open where the match is weak. Clone size is shown for a subset of rows, as once, few, many or a class of expanded clone.

D gene	V gene	clone size	J gene	CDR3 protein	CDR3 DNA
NA	TRBV20-1	NA	TRBJ1-2	CSARVRVDYTF	TGCAGTGCTAGAGTCAGGGTAGACTACACCTTC
TRBD1	TRBV7-9	NA	TRBJ1-1	CASSLGGGPEAFF	TGTGCCAGCAGCTTAGGAGGGGGCCCTGAAGCTTTCTTT
NA	TRBV5-4	NA	TRBJ1-4	CASSSQRSTNEKLFF	TGTGCCAGCAGTTCGCAGCGTTCAACTAATGAAAAACTGTTTTTT
NA	TRBV2	NA	TRBJ2-7	CASRAGTYEQYF	TGTGCCAGCAGGGCGGGTACCTACGAGCAGTACTTC
NA	TRBV28	NA	TRBJ1-2	CASSPGRDYGYTF	TGTGCCAGCAGTCCGGGTCGGGACTATGGCTACACCTTC
NA	TRBV11-2	once	TRBJ2-7	CASSFGHEQYF	TGTGCCAGCAGCTTTGGCCACGAGCAGTACTTC
NA	TRBV6-1	NA	TRBJ1-3	CASSEAMGSSGNTIYF	TGTGCCAGCAGTGAAGCAATGGGGAGCTCTGGAAACACCATATATTTT
NA	TRBV11-2	NA	TRBJ1-1	CASGQVRLKGTEAFF	TGTGCCAGCGGTCAGGTCCGATTAAAAGGCACTGAAGCTTTCTTT
TRBD1	TRBV7-3	NA	TRBJ2-7	CASQLQPGQGFEQYF	TGTGCCAGTCAGCTCCAACCGGGACAGGGTTTCGAGCAGTACTTC
NA	TRBV21-1	NA	TRBJ2-6	CASSTRTARDSGANVLTF	TGTGCCAGCAGCACGCGGACAGCCCGAGACTCTGGGGCCAACGTCCTGACTTTC
TRBD2	TRBV11-3	NA	TRBJ2-2	CASTPSGGTGELFF	TGTGCCAGCACCCCCTCCGGGGGGACCGGGGAGCTGTTTTTT
NA	TRBV11-2	NA	TRBJ1-2	CASSLNGGFGYTF	TGTGCCAGCAGCCTCAATGGGGGGTTTGGCTACACCTTC
NA	TRBV30	NA	TRBJ2-1	CAWSPPGNEQFF	TGTGCCTGGAGCCCTCCGGGGAATGAGCAGTTCTTC
NA	TRBV3-1/TRBV3-2	once	TRBJ2-5	CASSQDPLSVPQYF	TGTGCCAGCAGCCAAGATCCCCTCAGTGTCCCCCAGTACTTC
NA	TRBV19	NA	TRBJ1-5	CASSIGPAGRGNQPQHF	TGTGCCAGTAGTATAGGCCCTGCGGGAAGGGGTAATCAGCCCCAGCATTTT
NA	TRBV3-1/TRBV3-2	NA	TRBJ2-4	CASSRNIQYF	TGTGCCAGCAGTCGGAACATTCAGTACTTC
TRBD2	TRBV15	NA	TRBJ2-1	CATSRDPASGNEQFF	TGTGCCACCAGCAGAGACCCTGCTAGCGGGAATGAGCAGTTCTTC
TRBD2	TRBV7-7	NA	TRBJ2-3	CASSLAGRDTQYF	TGTGCTAGCAGCTTAGCGGGGCGAGATACGCAGTATTTT
NA	TRBV15	NA	TRBJ2-3	CATSSMTDTQYF	TGTGCCACCAGTAGCATGACAGATACGCAGTATTTT
TRBD1	TRBV30	NA	TRBJ2-7	CAWNTGTGGPHEQYF	TGTGCCTGGAATACCGGGACAGGGGGCCCCCACGAGCAGTACTTC
TRBD1	TRBV19	once	TRBJ2-3	CASSHGQGADTQYF	TGTGCCAGTAGTCATGGACAGGGAGCAGATACGCAGTATTTT
TRBD1	TRBV6-2/TRBV6-3	NA	TRBJ2-1	CASRPNRGTYNEQFF	TGTGCCAGCAGACCTAACAGGGGTACCTACAATGAGCAGTTCTTC
TRBD2	TRBV2	NA	TRBJ2-7	CASSVDSGSSYEQYF	TGTGCCAGCAGTGTTGATAGCGGGAGCTCCTACGAGCAGTACTTC
TRBD2	TRBV7-3	NA	TRBJ2-1	CASSSGLAGGKQFF	TGTGCCAGCAGCTCGGGACTAGCGGGAGGGAAGCAGTTCTTC
NA	TRBV4-3	NA	TRBJ1-2	CASSQDLATDYGYTF	TGCGCCAGCAGCCAAGATTTGGCAACCGACTATGGCTACACCTTC
TRBD1	TRBV6-5	NA	TRBJ1-2	CASSYRTGANYGYTF	TGTGCCAGCAGTTACCGGACAGGGGCAAACTATGGCTACACCTTC
TRBD1	TRBV12-3/TRBV12-4	NA	TRBJ1-2	CASSRGQGRGYTF	TGTGCCAGCAGTCGCGGACAGGGCCGTGGCTACACCTTC
TRBD2	TRBV5-4	few	TRBJ2-7	CASSLGGAGGDEQYF	TGTGCCAGCAGCTTGGGTGGAGCGGGAGGGGACGAGCAGTACTTC
NA	TRBV6-5	few	TRBJ1-3	CASRASGNTIYF	TGTGCCAGCAGGGCAAGTGGAAACACCATATATTTT
NA	TRBV9	NA	TRBJ1-4	CASSVDIGANEKLFF	TGTGCCAGCAGCGTAGACATTGGGGCCAATGAAAAACTGTTTTTT
TRBD2	TRBV7-9	NA	TRBJ2-1	CASSRLADSYNEQFF	TGTGCCAGCAGCCGACTAGCGGACTCCTACAATGAGCAGTTCTTC
NA	TRBV2	NA	TRBJ1-1	CASTTDAGAGTEAFF	TGTGCCAGCACCACAGATGCAGGGGCGGGCACTGAAGCTTTCTTT
NA	TRBV28	NA	TRBJ2-1	CASSLVDRLSEQFF	TGTGCCAGCAGTTTAGTCGACAGGTTGTCTGAGCAGTTCTTC
TRBD1	TRBV5-5	NA	TRBJ1-5	CASTSGTGNQPQHF	TGTGCCAGCACCTCGGGGACAGGAAATCAGCCCCAGCATTTT
TRBD1	TRBV2	NA	TRBJ2-5	CASSSLSRGSQETQYF	TGTGCCAGCAGTTCCCTCTCCAGGGGGTCACAAGAGACCCAGTACTTC
TRBD1	TRBV24-1	once	TRBJ2-3	CATRTGGQETQYF	TGTGCCACCCGGACAGGGGGCCAGGAGACGCAGTATTTT
NA	TRBV7-9	NA	TRBJ1-2	CASSLPITVKPSGYTF	TGTGCCAGCAGCCTACCTATAACGGTAAAACCTAGCGGCTACACCTTC
NA	TRBV5-1	NA	TRBJ1-1	CASRLSREAMNTEAFF	TGCGCCAGCAGACTCTCCAGGGAGGCCATGAACACTGAAGCTTTCTTT
NA	TRBV12-3/TRBV12-4	NA	TRBJ1-1	CASRIGNTEAFF	TGTGCCAGCCGAATCGGGAACACTGAAGCTTTCTTT
TRBD2	TRBV4-3	NA	TRBJ2-2	CASSLSSGGNNKAGELFF	TGCGCCAGCAGCCTTTCTAGCGGGGGGAATAATAAAGCCGGGGAGCTGTTTTTT
TRBD2	TRBV5-1	NA	TRBJ2-2	CATRQSAGVDTGELFF	TGCGCCACCAGGCAGTCGGCGGGAGTGGATACCGGGGAGCTGTTTTTT